The 31 T cell receptor beta chains listed next were all sequenced from one sample in a study of cytotoxic CD8 clonotypes in ibrutinib-treated CLL. Generated by immunoSEQ multiplex PCR, the TCRdb table keeps only in-frame clones and is missing some. The profile shows roughly 220,000 clones, about 75% of them singletons. The source was PBMCs, collected after 12 months of ibrutinib treatment. Receptor source: a human donor with chronic lymphocytic leukemia.

CDR3 coding DNA: TGTGCCAGCAGTAACAGGGGACCCTACGAGCAGTACTTC. Translation gives CASSNRGPYEQYF. This chain connects TRBV27 to TRBJ2-7; 7 nucleotides match TRBD1. The germline gives CDR1 MNHEY, CDR2 SMNVEV (reference sequence). The CDR3 extends over 13 amino acids. J lost 2 bases, V lost 5 bases, and 3 bases had no gene match.

The chain uses TRBV28 and TRBJ2-4, with D tentatively TRBD1 (5 bases). The CDR3 covers 16 residues. V shed 7 bases and J shed 1 base, with 17 bases lying between them. Germline V gene data show CDR1 as MDHEN and CDR2 as SYDVKM. The CDR3 here is CASTQGGSGAKNIQYF. The CDR3 DNA sequence: TGTGCCAGCACCCAGGGTGGGTCAGGGGCCAAAAACATTCAGTACTTC.

The chain has TRBV5-1 and TRBJ1-1; 8 nucleotides agree with TRBD1. CDR3 length equals 17 residues. The J segment lost 1 base and the V segment lost 0 bases, leaving 8 bases of the junction unmatched. CDR1 and CDR2 (germline): SGHRS, YFSETQ. The CDR3 DNA reads as TGCGCCAGCAGCTTGGCTTCAGGGGGCCGGGGGAACACTGAAGCTTTCTTT. It is translated as CASSLASGGRGNTEAFF.

The chain's CDR3 is CASSLRQADFTEAFF. The CDR3 nucleotides read TGCGCCAGCAGCTTGCGACAGGCTGATTTTACTGAAGCTTTCTTT. The chain couples TRBV5-1 to TRBJ1-1; D might be TRBD1 (6 bases). Germline-derived CDR1 and CDR2 are SGHRS and YFSETQ. V lost 1 base and J 5 bases, leaving 15 bases between the germline ends. This CDR3 comprises 15 residues.

This clone showed up just a few times. The CDR3 DNA is TGTGCCAGCTCACCTGGGGCAGGTTCCCCGGAGCAGTACTTC. It specifies CASSPGAGSPEQYF. V gene TRBV18 combines with J gene TRBJ2-7; tentatively, D is TRBD1 (5 bases). The CDR3 is 14 amino acids. CDR1 KGHSH and CDR2 LQKENI come from the germline V gene. The V end lost 3 bases, the J end lost 7 bases, and 16 bases lay between the germline ends.

On this clone itself: Additional DNA sequences in this sample encode the identical CDR3. The chain is built from TRBV30 and TRBJ1-5, with a weak D call TRBD1 (5 bases). This CDR3 has 13 amino acids. Trimming took 3 bases from V and 1 from J, leaving 7 bases between them. In germline, CDR1 is GTSNPN, CDR2 SVGIG (reference sequence). The CDR3 here is CAWRRGSNQPQHF. The CDR3 DNA reads as TGTGCCTGGAGACGGGGGAGCAATCAGCCCCAGCATTTT. Using reference TRBV30 and TRBJ1-5 for the parts outside the CDR3, the full variable domain is SQTIHQWPATLVQPVGSPLSLECTVEGTSNPNLYWYRQAAGRGLQLLFYSVGIGQISSEVPQNLSASRPQDRQFILSSKKLLLSDSGFYLCAWRRGSNQPQHFGDGTRLSIL.

CDR3 region: CASSQGGRETQYF. CDR3 nucleotides: TGTGCCAGCAGTCAGGGGGGAAGAGAGACCCAGTACTTC. The V and J genes are TRBV7-3 and TRBJ2-5; weak D call: TRBD1 (7 bases). The CDR3 covers 13 residues. The V gene's germline CDR1 is SGHTA and CDR2 FQGTGA. With 6 bases removed from V and 4 bases from J, the gap between germline ends came to 12 bases. Supplemented by reference TRBV7-3 and TRBJ2-5, the full variable domain reads GAGVSQTPSNKVTEKGKYVELRCDPISGHTALYWYRQSLGQGPEFLIYFQGTGAADDSGLPNDRFFAVRPEGSVSTLKIQRTERGDSAVYLCASSQGGRETQYFGPGTRLLVL.

The V call is TRBV19, the J call TRBJ1-2; D is ambiguous. V was shortened by 4 bases and J by 3 bases, with 15 bases between the two germline ends. Germline CDR1 and CDR2: LNHDA and SQIVND (reference sequence). This CDR3 has 15 residues. CDR3 nucleotide sequence: TGTGCCAGTAGTAAAGCGGCAGCGAATGACTATGGCTACACCTTC. This translates into CASSKAAANDYGYTF.

This clone has only a few counts. The J gene is TRBJ1-5, the V gene TRBV2; TRBD1 is a possible D gene (5 bases). The ends were cut back, 8 bases at V and 4 bases at J, with 15 bases in the middle. There are 14 residues in the CDR3. Germline V lookup: CDR1 SNHLY, CDR2 FYNNEI. DNA of the CDR3: TGTGCCAGCTCAGGGCGGAATCGGAATCAGCCCCAGCATTTT. Amino acids: CASSGRNRNQPQHF.

The chain has TRBV27 and TRBJ2-2; D is unresolved. The CDR3 is 15 amino acids. V was trimmed by 1 base and J by 5 bases, leaving 11 bases between them. Looked up from germline, CDR1 is MNHEY and CDR2 is SMNVEV (reference sequence). The DNA for the CDR3 is TGTGCCAGCAGTTTATACACCGTGGGGACCGGGGAGCTGTTTTTT. Its translation: CASSLYTVGTGELFF.

The count of this clone is one. V usage is TRBV18 and J usage is TRBJ2-1; tentative D call: TRBD2 (5 bases). Germline V gene sequence: CDR1 KGHSH, CDR2 LQKENI. The CDR3 is made up of 15 amino acids. The V end was cut by 0 bases, the J end by 6 bases, with 12 bases between. The CDR3 sequence: CASSPPTTSGNEQFF. The CDR3 coding sequence is TGTGCCAGCTCACCACCGACTACTTCAGGCAATGAGCAGTTCTTC.

V and J are TRBV19 and TRBJ1-6; D not resolved. Germline CDR1 and CDR2: LNHDA and SQIVND (reference sequence). This CDR3 region has 12 residues. Trimming took 4 bases from V and 12 from J, leaving 10 bases between them. This chain's CDR3 is CASSTFAKPLHF. The CDR3, as DNA: TGTGCCAGTAGTACTTTTGCTAAACCCCTCCACTTT. Full variable domain (remainder filled in from reference TRBV19 and TRBJ1-6): DGGITQSPKYLFRKEGQNVTLSCEQNLNHDAMYWYRQDPGQGLRLIYYSQIVNDFQKGDIAEGYSVSREKKESFPLTVTSAQKNPTAFYLCASSTFAKPLHFGNGTRLTVT.

The chain combines TRBV9 with TRBJ2-5, with 14 bases that match TRBD2. V lost 5 bases and J lost 4; bases outside the gene matches: 7. The germline V gene has CDR1 SGDLS and CDR2 YYNGEE. This CDR3 has 16 amino acids. CDR3 sequence reads: CASSGTSGSSGETQYF. DNA of the CDR3: TGTGCCAGCAGTGGGACTAGCGGGAGTAGTGGAGAGACCCAGTACTTC.

This clone was counted between two and nine times. DNA for the CDR3: TGTGCCAGCAGCGTAGCCCCTAGCGGGAACTCCTACGAGCAGTACTTC. Translation gives CASSVAPSGNSYEQYF. J is TRBJ2-7 and V is TRBV9; 9 nucleotides align to TRBD2. The CDR3 loop spans 16 amino acids. V was pared by 0 bases and J by 0 bases, with 4 bases of the junction left unmatched. Germline V gene sequence: CDR1 SGDLS, CDR2 YYNGEE.

There are a few counts of this clone. This chain uses TRBV13 with TRBJ1-1; no definite D call. CDR1 is PRHDT, CDR2 FYEKMQ, per germline (reference sequence). Trimming removed 2 bases from V and 7 bases from J, with 11 bases in between. This CDR3 is built from 13 residues. In nucleotides, the CDR3 is TGTGCCAGCAGCTTACTCCCCCACGGTGAAGCTTTCTTT. Encoded protein: CASSLLPHGEAFF.

This clone has just a few counts. The chain combines TRBV25-1 with TRBJ2-5; D is uncertain. Germline CDR1 MGHDK, CDR2 SYGVNS. V was pared by 2 bases and J by 5 bases, with 21 bases between. CDR3 length: 17 residues. DNA for the CDR3: TGTGCCAGCAGTGAAGGAATCGGACGGCCATATACTGAGACCCAGTACTTC. Its protein is CASSEGIGRPYTETQYF.

The chain joins TRBV4-3 to TRBJ2-2; D ambiguous. The CDR3 totals 14 residues. Trimming shortened V by 2 bases and J by 4 bases, and 8 bases separated the two germline ends. Germline V lookup: CDR1 LGHNA, CDR2 YSLEER. The CDR3 protein is CASSQWAGTGELFF. In DNA form, the CDR3 reads TGCGCCAGCAGCCAATGGGCAGGCACCGGGGAGCTGTTTTTT.

This sequence joins TRBV7-3 and TRBJ2-2; D remains unclear. Trimming removed 1 base at V and 2 bases at J, with 8 bases between. The CDR3 is made up of 15 amino acids. The germline CDR1 and CDR2 sequences are SGHTA and FQGTGA. As DNA, the CDR3 is TGTGCCAGCAGCTTAATCACGGACAACACCGGGGAGCTGTTTTTT. Encoded protein: CASSLITDNTGELFF.

This rearrangement joins TRBV25-1 to TRBJ2-3; 8 bases align to TRBD2. Trimming at V came to 5 bases and at J to 4 bases, leaving 8 bases not matched to a gene. This CDR3 has 15 residues. Germline CDR1 and CDR2: MGHDK and SYGVNS. CDR3 protein: CASSFGAGGPDTQYF. DNA of the CDR3: TGTGCCAGCAGTTTCGGTGCGGGGGGCCCAGATACGCAGTATTTT.

The chain combines TRBV28 with TRBJ1-1, with D uncertain. V shed 6 bases and J shed 4 bases, with 21 bases lying between them. CDR3 size: 16 residues. Germline V lookup: CDR1 MDHEN, CDR2 SYDVKM. CDR3 sequence: CASSPITVFEGTEAFF. CDR3 sequence (DNA): TGTGCCAGCAGCCCCATCACAGTGTTTGAAGGCACTGAAGCTTTCTTT.

V gene TRBV28 combines with J gene TRBJ1-2; the D gene is possibly TRBD1 (5 bases). V gave up 8 bases and J gave up 2 bases, with 9 bases separating them. Germline V gives CDR1 MDHEN, CDR2 SYDVKM. The CDR3 sequence is 12 residues long. The CDR3 loop reads CASLRDNYGYTF. The CDR3 coding sequence is TGTGCCAGCCTAAGGGACAACTATGGCTACACCTTC.

This clone has a handful of counts. This chain joins TRBV7-3 and TRBJ2-1; D is unclear. CDR1 is SGHTA and CDR2 is FQGTGA in the germline V gene. The V end lost 2 bases, the J end lost 7 bases, and 9 bases lay between the germline ends. This CDR3 is built from 13 residues. DNA of the CDR3: TGTGCCAGCAGCTTACCCCCTTTTAATGAGCAGTTCTTC. It codes for CASSLPPFNEQFF.

The V gene is TRBV18, the J gene TRBJ2-1, with 8 bases aligning to TRBD2. The J segment lost 0 bases and the V segment lost 0 bases, leaving 7 bases of the junction unmatched. Germline CDR1 and CDR2: KGHSH and LQKENI. This CDR3 has 18 residues. CDR3 region: CASSPPSRGGLSYNEQFF. The CDR3 nucleotides are TGTGCCAGCTCACCACCGTCACGGGGGGGCCTCTCCTACAATGAGCAGTTCTTC. Together with reference TRBV18 and TRBJ2-1, the CDR3 gives the full variable domain: NAGVMQNPRHLVRRRGQEARLRCSPMKGHSHVYWYRQLPEEGLKFMVYLQKENIIDESGMPKERFSAEFPKEGPSILRIQQVVRGDSAAYFCASSPPSRGGLSYNEQFFGPGTRLTVL.

This clone was detected a few times. V gene TRBV15 combines with J gene TRBJ2-3; TRBD2 agrees at 9 bases. Germline lookup yields CDR1 LNHNV and CDR2 YYDKDF (reference sequence). CDR3 length: 17 residues. Germline trimming cut 0 bases from V and 6 bases from J; bases unmatched to any gene: 10. CDR3 sequence reads: CATSRDGAGGPTDTQYF. CDR3 nucleotides: TGTGCCACCAGCAGAGATGGGGCGGGGGGGCCTACGGATACGCAGTATTTT.

The chain combines TRBV7-2 with TRBJ1-2; tentatively, D is TRBD1 (6 bases). This CDR3 comprises 18 residues. The germline CDR1 and CDR2 sequences are SGHTA and FQGNSA. The ends were cut back, 5 bases at V and 1 base at J, with 23 bases in the middle. CDR3 amino acids: CASSPGTSLAAINYGYTF. The CDR3 region has the DNA TGTGCCAGCAGCCCGGGGACATCTCTTGCGGCCATTAACTATGGCTACACCTTC.

This chain joins TRBV30 and TRBJ1-2, with 7 positions matching TRBD1. Germline V gene sequence: CDR1 GTSNPN, CDR2 SVGIG (reference sequence). V lost 2 bases to trimming and J lost 4 bases; unmatched junction nucleotides: 4. The CDR3 is 13 residues long. The CDR3 loop is CAWSMTGSYGYTF. The CDR3 coding sequence is TGTGCCTGGAGTATGACAGGGTCCTATGGCTACACCTTC.

This clone has only a few counts. The gene calls are TRBV21-1 and TRBJ1-2; the table names TRBD1, a call not compared with the DNA. TRBV21-1 corresponds to a pseudogene. The CDR3 loop spans 17 amino acids. The CDR3 sequence: CASSFLRTGGSNYGYTF. CDR3 coding DNA: TGTGCCAGCAGCTTCCTAAGGACAGGGGGATCTAACTATGGCTACACCTTC.

The chain recombines TRBV30 with TRBJ1-1, with D unclear. The CDR3 runs 12 residues. Germline-derived CDR1 and CDR2 are GTSNPN and SVGIG (reference sequence). V was cut by 3 bases and J by 6 bases, with 11 bases left in between. CDR3 protein: CAWRPGFSEAFF. CDR3 nucleotides: TGTGCCTGGAGGCCGGGGTTTTCTGAAGCTTTCTTT.

The rearrangement links TRBV19 to TRBJ1-1; 7 bases are shared with TRBD1. CDR3 size: 13 residues. V lost 5 bases, J lost 8 bases, and 8 bases stayed unmatched. The germline V gene has CDR1 LNHDA and CDR2 SQIVND (reference sequence). The CDR3 nucleotides are TGTGCCAGTAGTCCGACATTACAGGGGGAAGCTTTCTTT. Translated: CASSPTLQGEAFF.

The chain has TRBV9 and TRBJ2-5, with unresolved D. The germline V gene has CDR1 SGDLS and CDR2 YYNGEE. The V end was cut by 0 bases, the J end by 2 bases, with 8 bases between. The CDR3 extends over 14 amino acids. For the CDR3, the DNA is TGTGCCAGCAGCGTAGCCCCGTTACAAGAGACCCAGTACTTC. Amino acids: CASSVAPLQETQYF.

The chain recombines TRBV7-9 with TRBJ2-3, with D tentatively TRBD1 (5 bases). V gave up 6 bases and J gave up 6 bases, with 16 bases separating them. CDR3 length: 14 residues. The V gene's germline CDR1 is SEHNR and CDR2 FQNEAQ (reference sequence). CDR3 bases: TGTGCCAGCAGACCAAGTAGGGGCAGTGATACGCAGTATTTT. Translating gives CASRPSRGSDTQYF. The whole variable domain, filled in from reference TRBV7-9 and TRBJ2-3, reads DTGVSQNPRHKITKRGQNVTFRCDPISEHNRLYWYRQTLGQGPEFLTYFQNEAQLEKSRLLSDRFSAERPKGSFSTLEIQRTEQGDSAMYLCASRPSRGSDTQYFGPGTRLTVL.